A single T cell receptor beta chain is shown here with its context. This specimen comes from a study of blood T cell repertoires in COVID-19. Study-level information: Samples taken during acute and convalescent COVID-19 were collected in the United States, Italy and Spain. Sources were T cells, B-cell-depleted T cells, or PBMCs; the material itself was cDNA or gDNA.

Methods used by the authors: Estimation of nucleated cell counts was performed using reference gene primer amplification. The protocol was immunoSEQ multiplex PCR, while the TCRdb copy is restricted to in-frame clones and leaves out a portion. V and J calls and clone size follow that table, whereas D and trimming were derived from the DNA. This repertoire shows tens of thousands of clones, approximately 89% found once; its top ten account for 12%. The receptor was derived from a human donor with active COVID-19. The donor label of this sample is uncertain. The sequenced sample was peripheral blood.

The CDR3 DNA reads TGTGCCAGCTCACCACCAGGGAGTATCGGTGAGCAGTTCTTC. Its protein is CASSPPGSIGEQFF. This rearrangement joins TRBV18 to TRBJ2-1, with D maybe TRBD2 (5 bases). V was cut by 0 bases and J by 9 bases, with 12 bases left in between. The CDR3 has 14 residues. CDR1 KGHSH and CDR2 LQKENI come from the germline V gene.